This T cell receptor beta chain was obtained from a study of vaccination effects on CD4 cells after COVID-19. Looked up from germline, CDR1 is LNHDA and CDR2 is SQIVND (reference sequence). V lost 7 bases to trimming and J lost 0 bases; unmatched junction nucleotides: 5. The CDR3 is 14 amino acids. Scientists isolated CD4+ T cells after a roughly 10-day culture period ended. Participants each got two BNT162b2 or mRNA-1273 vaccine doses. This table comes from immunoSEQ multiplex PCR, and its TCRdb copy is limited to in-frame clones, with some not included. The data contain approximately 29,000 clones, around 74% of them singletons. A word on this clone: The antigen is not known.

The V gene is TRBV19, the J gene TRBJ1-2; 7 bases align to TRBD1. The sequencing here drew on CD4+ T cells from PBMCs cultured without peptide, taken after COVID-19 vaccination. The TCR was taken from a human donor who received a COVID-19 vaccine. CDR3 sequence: CASTPGQTNYGYTF. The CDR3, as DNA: TGTGCCAGTACGCCGGGACAGACTAACTATGGCTACACCTTC.